This is a list of T cell receptor beta chains from one sample in a study of blood T cell repertoires in COVID-19. Some clones are missing from TCRdb's copy, which holds only in-frame ones; the method was immunoSEQ multiplex PCR. The sample records 200,000 to 250,000 clones, 80% being singletons. Sequencing was carried out using peripheral blood. These receptors all stem from a human donor in a cohort sampled during active COVID-19. The CDR3 runs from the conserved cysteine through the conserved F or W. The size entry is marked missing in some rows and otherwise reads once, few, many or a size class.

clone_size,v_call,cdr3_aa
-,TRBV18,CASSPRSDTDTQYF
-,TRBV19,CASSAPGQPSGNTIYF
once,TRBV30,CAWTTSRTNSYEQYF
-,TRBV7-9,CASSLEGGGSYEQYF
few,TRBV7-2,CASSSRAAGGADTQYF
-,TRBV11-2,CASSLAAGVYNEQFF
-,TRBV7-3,CASSLDRGLNEQFF
-,TRBV7-8,CASSLVILAVGYEQYF
-,TRBV5-6,CASSSGQRTNTEAFF
-,TRBV29-1,CSVETSTYNEQFF
-,TRBV9,CASSVQAATNEKLFF
-,TRBV11-2,CASSSYRGIEAFF
-,TRBV11-2,CASSRRDRGSTGELFF
-,TRBV7-9,CASSLIRGVETQYF
-,TRBV5-1,CASSLQGAGQPQHF
-,TRBV29-1,CSLASGAVSYNEQFF
-,TRBV24-1,CATSDQKVSLSHPGFPYNEQFF
-,TRBV9,CASSVDSLYGYTF
-,TRBV28,CASSLFQGATNEKLFF